This TCR beta chain stems from a study of blood T cell repertoires in COVID-19. Whole-study context: Spain, Italy and the United States supplied samples that represented acute and convalescent COVID-19. PBMCs, B-cell-depleted T cells, or T cells provided the cDNA or gDNA that made up the material.

Which cohort a participant joined came from the clinical history participants gave. Per the study methods: Cell counts per sample came from amplifying reference gene primers. Sequencing was performed with immunoSEQ multiplex PCR; in TCRdb, only in-frame clones are kept and a portion is missing. That table is the source of V, J and clone size, and D and trimming were worked out from the DNA. This table has some 240,000 clones, approximately 83% appearing once. The clonotype originates from a woman aged 40-49 years with acute COVID-19. The sample comprised PBMCs or T cells enriched from blood (not recorded which).

Here the CDR3 DNA reads TGCGCCAGCAGTGAGTCGCGGGACGGTGAAGCTTTCTTT. Its protein is CASSESRDGEAFF. J is TRBJ1-1 and V is TRBV10-1; possible D gene TRBD1, 5 bases. CDR1 is WNHNN, CDR2 SYGVQD, per germline (reference sequence). The CDR3 is 13 residues long. V was shortened by 0 bases and J by 7 bases, with 9 bases between the two germline ends.